This T cell receptor beta chain was sequenced in a study of cytomegalovirus exposure and HLA in healthy donors. As regards this clone: Antigen specificity is unknown.

Regarding the study as a whole: Immune exposure data for these donors was limited to CMV serostatus. In a later analysis, HLA-associated TCR beta chains were more clonally expanded than equally common others. Across donors, most TCRs were seen rarely, yet some public ones were widespread.

PCR was performed using 60 Vbeta and 13 Jbeta primers. Profiled with immunoSEQ multiplex PCR; TCRdb holds only in-frame clones, not every one. Altogether roughly 150,000 clones are present, more than 60% being singletons, with the ten largest covering about 11%. This receptor was identified in a man younger than 35 in good health and CMV-seropositive. Sequencing was done on a sample of PBMCs.

The CDR3 sequence is CAWAKGARQPQHF. The CDR3 region has the DNA TGTGCCTGGGCCAAGGGGGCCCGGCAGCCCCAGCATTTT. The chain couples TRBV30 to TRBJ1-5, with 7 bases matching TRBD1. Germline CDR1 is GTSNPN and CDR2 is SVGIG (reference sequence). The trim removed 5 bases at V and 7 bases at J, leaving 8 bases unmatched. The CDR3 is 13 amino acids. The full variable domain, rest sourced from reference TRBV30 and TRBJ1-5, is SQTIHQWPATLVQPVGSPLSLECTVEGTSNPNLYWYRQAAGRGLQLLFYSVGIGQISSEVPQNLSASRPQDRQFILSSKKLLLSDSGFYLCAWAKGARQPQHFGDGTRLSIL.